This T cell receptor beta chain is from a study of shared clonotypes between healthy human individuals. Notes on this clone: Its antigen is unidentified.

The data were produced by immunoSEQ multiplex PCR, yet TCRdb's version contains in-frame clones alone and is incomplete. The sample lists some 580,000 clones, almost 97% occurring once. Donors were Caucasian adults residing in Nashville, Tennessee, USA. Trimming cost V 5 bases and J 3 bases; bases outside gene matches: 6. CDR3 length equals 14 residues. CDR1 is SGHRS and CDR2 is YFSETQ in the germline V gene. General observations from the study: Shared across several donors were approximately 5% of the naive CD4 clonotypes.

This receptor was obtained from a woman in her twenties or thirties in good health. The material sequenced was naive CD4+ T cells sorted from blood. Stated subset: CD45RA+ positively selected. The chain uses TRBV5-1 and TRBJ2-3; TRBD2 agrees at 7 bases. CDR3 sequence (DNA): TGCGCCAGCAGTGCGTTGGGAGGGACAGATACGCAGTATTTT. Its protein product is CASSALGGTDTQYF.